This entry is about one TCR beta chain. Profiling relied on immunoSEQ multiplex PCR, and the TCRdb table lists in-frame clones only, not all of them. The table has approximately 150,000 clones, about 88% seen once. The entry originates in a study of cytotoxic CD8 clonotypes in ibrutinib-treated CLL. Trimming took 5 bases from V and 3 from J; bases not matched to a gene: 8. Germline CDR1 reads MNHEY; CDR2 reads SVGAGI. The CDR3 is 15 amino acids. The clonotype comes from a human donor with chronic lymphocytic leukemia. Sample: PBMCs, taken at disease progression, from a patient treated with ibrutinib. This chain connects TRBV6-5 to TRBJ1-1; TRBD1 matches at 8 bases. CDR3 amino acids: CASSATGVGYTEAFF. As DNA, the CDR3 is TGTGCCAGCAGTGCGACAGGGGTCGGGTACACTGAAGCTTTCTTT.